Listed below are T cell receptor beta chains from one sample, sequenced in a study of shared clonotypes between healthy human individuals. Some clones are missing from TCRdb's copy, which holds only in-frame ones; the method was immunoSEQ multiplex PCR. The table records approximately 810,000 clones, about 92% of them present only once. The sample taken for sequencing was naive CD8+ T cells sorted from blood. The receptors were sampled from a man younger than 45 in good health. Both conserved end residues are part of each CDR3. Each record gives: V gene, J gene, D gene, clone size, CDR3 protein, CDR3 DNA. D genes are given only for firm matches. Size is stated for part of the rows, as once, few or many counts, or as a class when the clone is expanded.

v_call: TRBV11-3; j_call: TRBJ1-1; d_call: -; clone_size: -; cdr3_aa: CASSSRDGENTEAFF; cdr3_nt: TGTGCCAGCAGCTCCCGGGACGGCGAGAACACTGAAGCTTTCTTT
v_call: TRBV14; j_call: TRBJ2-5; d_call: TRBD2; clone_size: -; cdr3_aa: CASSPNLGEGRETQYF; cdr3_nt: TGTGCCAGCAGCCCAAACTTGGGGGAGGGCCGAGAGACCCAGTACTTC
v_call: TRBV28; j_call: TRBJ2-1; d_call: -; clone_size: -; cdr3_aa: CASSLTQQGNEQFF; cdr3_nt: TGTGCCAGCAGTTTAACCCAACAGGGCAATGAGCAGTTCTTC
v_call: TRBV7-9; j_call: TRBJ2-5; d_call: -; clone_size: -; cdr3_aa: CASSYRLGRDETQYF; cdr3_nt: TGTGCCAGCAGTTATAGGTTGGGCCGTGATGAGACCCAGTACTTC
v_call: TRBV6-4; j_call: TRBJ2-1; d_call: -; clone_size: -; cdr3_aa: CASSDSGRPRNEQFF; cdr3_nt: TGTGCCAGCAGTGACTCTGGTAGGCCTAGGAATGAGCAGTTCTTC
v_call: TRBV27; j_call: TRBJ2-2; d_call: -; clone_size: -; cdr3_aa: CASSLGVGTGELFF; cdr3_nt: TGTGCCAGCAGTTTAGGGGTAGGCACCGGGGAGCTGTTTTTT
v_call: TRBV7-9; j_call: TRBJ2-3; d_call: -; clone_size: -; cdr3_aa: CASSEGRLKYTDTQYF; cdr3_nt: TGTGCCAGCAGCGAAGGGAGACTCAAATACACAGATACGCAGTATTTT
v_call: TRBV27; j_call: TRBJ2-7; d_call: -; clone_size: -; cdr3_aa: CASSTSGGTYEQYF; cdr3_nt: TGTGCCAGCAGTACTTCAGGGGGGACCTACGAGCAGTACTTC
v_call: TRBV28; j_call: TRBJ2-7; d_call: TRBD1; clone_size: -; cdr3_aa: CASSYLGTGGFEQYF; cdr3_nt: TGTGCCAGCAGTTACCTTGGGACAGGGGGCTTCGAGCAGTACTTC
v_call: TRBV9; j_call: TRBJ2-3; d_call: -; clone_size: -; cdr3_aa: CASSVFHTDTQYF; cdr3_nt: TGTGCCAGCAGCGTATTCCACACAGATACGCAGTATTTT
v_call: TRBV7-2; j_call: TRBJ2-7; d_call: -; clone_size: -; cdr3_aa: CASSLGGLLGEQYF; cdr3_nt: TGTGCCAGCAGCTTAGGCGGGCTCCTCGGGGAGCAGTACTTC
v_call: TRBV4-1; j_call: TRBJ2-1; d_call: -; clone_size: -; cdr3_aa: CASSQEIRGNEQFF; cdr3_nt: TGCGCCAGCAGCCAAGAGATACGCGGGAATGAGCAGTTCTTC
v_call: TRBV19; j_call: TRBJ2-1; d_call: TRBD2; clone_size: -; cdr3_aa: CASSIGLAGGQIGNEQFF; cdr3_nt: TGTGCCAGTAGTATAGGCCTAGCGGGAGGGCAAATCGGCAATGAGCAGTTCTTC
v_call: TRBV4-1; j_call: TRBJ1-1; d_call: -; clone_size: -; cdr3_aa: CASSQIKNTEAFF; cdr3_nt: TGCGCCAGCAGCCAGATAAAGAACACTGAAGCTTTCTTT
v_call: TRBV5-5; j_call: TRBJ2-3; d_call: TRBD1; clone_size: -; cdr3_aa: CASSLAQSGQDSTDTQYF; cdr3_nt: TGTGCCAGCAGCTTGGCCCAGTCGGGACAGGATAGCACAGATACGCAGTATTTT
v_call: TRBV27; j_call: TRBJ1-1; d_call: -; clone_size: -; cdr3_aa: CASSFVGPGTEAFF; cdr3_nt: -
v_call: TRBV5-6; j_call: TRBJ2-7; d_call: TRBD2; clone_size: -; cdr3_aa: CASSLPPGLAGGGEQYF; cdr3_nt: TGTGCCAGCAGCTTGCCTCCGGGACTAGCGGGAGGTGGCGAGCAGTACTTC
v_call: TRBV7-2; j_call: TRBJ2-1; d_call: -; clone_size: -; cdr3_aa: CASSSIGPGQFF; cdr3_nt: TGTGCCAGCAGCTCCATAGGACCCGGGCAGTTCTTC
v_call: TRBV19; j_call: TRBJ1-5; d_call: -; clone_size: few; cdr3_aa: CASSLTGRSNQPQHF; cdr3_nt: TGTGCCAGTAGCCTGACAGGCCGAAGCAATCAGCCCCAGCATTTT
v_call: TRBV29-1; j_call: TRBJ2-7; d_call: -; clone_size: -; cdr3_aa: CSVDPTGTHEQYF; cdr3_nt: TGCAGCGTTGATCCTACCGGGACTCACGAGCAGTACTTC
v_call: TRBV18; j_call: TRBJ2-2; d_call: -; clone_size: -; cdr3_aa: CASSPGLGSKNGPGELFF; cdr3_nt: TGTGCCAGCTCACCAGGTCTCGGTTCCAAAAATGGTCCCGGGGAGCTGTTTTTT
v_call: TRBV6-1; j_call: TRBJ2-7; d_call: TRBD1; clone_size: -; cdr3_aa: CASTIRQGTSYEQYF; cdr3_nt: TGTGCCAGCACAATTCGACAGGGGACTTCCTACGAGCAGTACTTC
v_call: TRBV30; j_call: TRBJ2-1; d_call: TRBD2; clone_size: -; cdr3_aa: CAWSFYGAGDYNEQFF; cdr3_nt: TGTGCCTGGAGCTTCTATGGGGCGGGAGACTACAATGAGCAGTTCTTC
v_call: TRBV6-5; j_call: TRBJ2-7; d_call: -; clone_size: -; cdr3_aa: CASSYSGQYYEQYF; cdr3_nt: TGTGCCAGCAGTTACTCGGGACAATACTACGAGCAGTACTTC
v_call: TRBV14; j_call: TRBJ2-7; d_call: -; clone_size: -; cdr3_aa: CASSPGEDLSGTYEQYF; cdr3_nt: TGTGCCAGCAGCCCGGGGGAGGACCTTTCGGGGACCTACGAGCAGTACTTC
v_call: TRBV15; j_call: TRBJ2-7; d_call: -; clone_size: -; cdr3_aa: CATSRVRGRGHRQEEQYF; cdr3_nt: TGTGCCACCAGCAGAGTGCGGGGGCGGGGGCACCGGCAGGAGGAGCAGTACTTC